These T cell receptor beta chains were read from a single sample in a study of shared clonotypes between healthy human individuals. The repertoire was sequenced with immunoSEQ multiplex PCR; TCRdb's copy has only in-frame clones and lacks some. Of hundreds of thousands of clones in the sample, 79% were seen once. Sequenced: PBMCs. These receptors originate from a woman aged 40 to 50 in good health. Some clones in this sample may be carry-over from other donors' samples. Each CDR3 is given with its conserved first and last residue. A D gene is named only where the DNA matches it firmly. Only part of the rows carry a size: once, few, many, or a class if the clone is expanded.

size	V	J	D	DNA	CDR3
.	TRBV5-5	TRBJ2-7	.	TGTGCCAGCAGCTTGTTAGGAGCGCGTAGTGAACAGCAGTACTTC	CASSLLGARSEQQYF
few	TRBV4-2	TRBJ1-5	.	TGTGCCAGCAGCCAAGATGTACGGCAGCCCCAGCATTTT	CASSQDVRQPQHF
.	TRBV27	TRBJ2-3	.	TGTGCCAGCAGTTCCAGCCTCCTCGCGGATACGCAGTATTTT	CASSSSLLADTQYF
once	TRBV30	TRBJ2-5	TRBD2	TGTGCCTCATCCCCTAGCGGGAGTGAGACCCAGTACTTC	CASSPSGSETQYF
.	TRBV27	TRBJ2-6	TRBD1	TGTGCCAGCAGTTTAGGGACAGGGGACTCTGGGGCCAACGTCCTGACTTTC	CASSLGTGDSGANVLTF
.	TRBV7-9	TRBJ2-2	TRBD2	TGTGCCAGCACCCGGACTAGCTCGACCGGGGAGCTGTTTTTT	CASTRTSSTGELFF
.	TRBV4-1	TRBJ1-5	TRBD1	TGCGCCAGCAGCCACAGACAGGGCCTTAGCAATCAGCCCCAGCATTTT	CASSHRQGLSNQPQHF
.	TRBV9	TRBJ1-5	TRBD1	TGTGCCAGCAGCGCCCATCAACAGGGGTATAGCAATCAGCCCCAGCATTTT	CASSAHQQGYSNQPQHF
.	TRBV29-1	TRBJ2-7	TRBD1	TGCAGCGTTTCCGGGACAGGGCACTACGAGCAGTACTTC	CSVSGTGHYEQYF
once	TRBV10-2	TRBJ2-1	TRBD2	TGCGCCAGCAGCCTAGCGGGAAACAATGAGCAGTTCTTC	CASSLAGNNEQFF
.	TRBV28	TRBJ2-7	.	TGTGCCAGCAGTTCGGACTGGACGAGAGAGCAGTACTTC	CASSSDWTREQYF
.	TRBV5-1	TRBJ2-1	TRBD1	TGCGCCAGCAGACGCGGGACAGGGGCTTCCTACAATGAGCAGTTCTTC	CASRRGTGASYNEQFF
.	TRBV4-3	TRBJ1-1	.	TGCGCCAGCAGCCAAGGGCGGGTGAACACTGAAGCTTTCTTT	CASSQGRVNTEAFF
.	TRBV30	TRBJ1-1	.	TGTGCCTGGAGTTCCCTTCACTCAGGGTCTGGCACTGAAGCTTTCTTT	CAWSSLHSGSGTEAFF